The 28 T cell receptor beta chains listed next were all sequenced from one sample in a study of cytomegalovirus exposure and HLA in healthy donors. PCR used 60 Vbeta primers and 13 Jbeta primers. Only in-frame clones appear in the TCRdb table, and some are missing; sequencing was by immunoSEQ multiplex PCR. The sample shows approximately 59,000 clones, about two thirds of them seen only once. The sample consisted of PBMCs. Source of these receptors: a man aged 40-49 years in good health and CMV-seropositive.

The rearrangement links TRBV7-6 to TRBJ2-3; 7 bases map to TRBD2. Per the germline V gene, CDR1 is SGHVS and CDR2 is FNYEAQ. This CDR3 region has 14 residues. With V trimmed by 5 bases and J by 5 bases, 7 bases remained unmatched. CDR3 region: CASSPGDYLDTQYF. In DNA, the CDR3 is TGTGCCAGCAGCCCTGGGGACTACCTAGATACGCAGTATTTT. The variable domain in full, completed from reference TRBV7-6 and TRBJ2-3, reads GAGVSQSPRYKVTKRGQDVALRCDPISGHVSLYWYRQALGQGPEFLTYFNYEAQQDKSGLPNDRFSAERPEGSISTLTIQRTEQRDSAMYRCASSPGDYLDTQYFGPGTRLTVL.

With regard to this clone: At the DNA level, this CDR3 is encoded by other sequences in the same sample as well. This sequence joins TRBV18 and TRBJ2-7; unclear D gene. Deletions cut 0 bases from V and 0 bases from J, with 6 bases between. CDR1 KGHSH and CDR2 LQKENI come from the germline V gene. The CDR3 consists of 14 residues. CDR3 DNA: TGTGCCAGCTCACCACCCTCAGGCTCCTACGAGCAGTACTTC. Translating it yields CASSPPSGSYEQYF.

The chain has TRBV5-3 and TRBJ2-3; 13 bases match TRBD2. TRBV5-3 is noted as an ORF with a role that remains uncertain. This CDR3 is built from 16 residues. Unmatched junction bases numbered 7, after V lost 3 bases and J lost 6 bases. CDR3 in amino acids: CARSSHTSGGDDTQYF. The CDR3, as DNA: TGTGCCAGAAGCTCCCATACTAGCGGGGGGGATGATACGCAGTATTTT.

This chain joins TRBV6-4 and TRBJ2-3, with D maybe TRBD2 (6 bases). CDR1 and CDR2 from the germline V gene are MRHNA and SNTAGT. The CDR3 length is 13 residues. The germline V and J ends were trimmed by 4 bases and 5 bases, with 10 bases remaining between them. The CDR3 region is CASSVLAEDTQYF. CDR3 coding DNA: TGTGCCAGCAGTGTACTAGCAGAAGATACGCAGTATTTT.

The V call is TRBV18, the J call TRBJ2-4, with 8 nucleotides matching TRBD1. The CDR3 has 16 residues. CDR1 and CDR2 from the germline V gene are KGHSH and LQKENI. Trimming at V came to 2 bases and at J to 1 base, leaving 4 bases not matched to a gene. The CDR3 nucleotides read TGTGCCAGCTCACCAGCAGGGGGCGAGGCCAAAAACATTCAGTACTTC. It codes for CASSPAGGEAKNIQYF.

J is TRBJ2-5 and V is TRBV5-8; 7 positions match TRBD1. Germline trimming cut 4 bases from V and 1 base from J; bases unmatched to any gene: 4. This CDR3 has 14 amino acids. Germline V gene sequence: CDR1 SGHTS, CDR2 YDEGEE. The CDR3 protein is CASSPRQGQETQYF. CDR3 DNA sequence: TGTGCCAGCAGCCCTCGACAGGGCCAAGAGACCCAGTACTTC.

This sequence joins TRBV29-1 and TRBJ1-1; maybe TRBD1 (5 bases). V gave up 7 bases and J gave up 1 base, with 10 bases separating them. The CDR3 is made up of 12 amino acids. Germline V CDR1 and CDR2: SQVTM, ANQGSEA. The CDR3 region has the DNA TGCAGCGGATCGCAGGGGAACACTGAAGCTTTCTTT. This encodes CSGSQGNTEAFF.

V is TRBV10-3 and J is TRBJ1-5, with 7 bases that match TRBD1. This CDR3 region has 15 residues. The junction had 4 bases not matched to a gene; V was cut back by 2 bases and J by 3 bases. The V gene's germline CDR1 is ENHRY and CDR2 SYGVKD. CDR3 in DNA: TGTGCCATCAGTGAGGGCAGGGGGGTCAATCAGCCCCAGCATTTT. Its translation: CAISEGRGVNQPQHF.

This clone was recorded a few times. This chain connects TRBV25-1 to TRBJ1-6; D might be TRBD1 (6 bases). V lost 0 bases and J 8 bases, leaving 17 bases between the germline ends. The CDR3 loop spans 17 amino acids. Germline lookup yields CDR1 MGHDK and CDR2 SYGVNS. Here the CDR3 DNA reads TGTGCCAGCAGTGAATATAGAGGCAGGGGTTCTCATTCACCCCTCCACTTT. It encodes CASSEYRGRGSHSPLHF.

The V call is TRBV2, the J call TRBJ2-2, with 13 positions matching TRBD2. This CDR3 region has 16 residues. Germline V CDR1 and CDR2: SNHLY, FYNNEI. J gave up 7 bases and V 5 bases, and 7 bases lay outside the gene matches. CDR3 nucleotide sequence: TGTGCCAGCAGTTTTACTAGCGGGAGGGTCGGCGGGGAGCTGTTTTTT. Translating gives CASSFTSGRVGGELFF. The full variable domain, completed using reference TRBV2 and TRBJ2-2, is EPEVTQTPSHQVTQMGQEVILRCVPISNHLYFYWYRQILGQKVEFLVSFYNNEISEKSEIFDDQFSVERPDGSNFTLKIRSTKLEDSAMYFCASSFTSGRVGGELFFGEGSRLTVL.

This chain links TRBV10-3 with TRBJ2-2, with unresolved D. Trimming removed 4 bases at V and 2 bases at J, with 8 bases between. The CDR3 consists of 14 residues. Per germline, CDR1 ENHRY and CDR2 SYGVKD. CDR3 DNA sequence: TGTGCCATCAGTGTGGCAGAAAACACCGGGGAGCTGTTTTTT. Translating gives CAISVAENTGELFF.

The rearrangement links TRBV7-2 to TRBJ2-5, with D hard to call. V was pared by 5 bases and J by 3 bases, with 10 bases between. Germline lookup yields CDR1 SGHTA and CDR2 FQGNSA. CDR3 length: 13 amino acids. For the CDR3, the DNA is TGTGCCAGCAGCCCAGCGAGAGAAGAGACCCAGTACTTC. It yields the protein CASSPAREETQYF.

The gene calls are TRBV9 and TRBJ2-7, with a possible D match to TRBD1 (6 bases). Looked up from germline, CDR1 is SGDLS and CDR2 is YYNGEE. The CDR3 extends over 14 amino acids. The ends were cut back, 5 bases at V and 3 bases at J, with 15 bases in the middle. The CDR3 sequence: CASSRGNVDYEQYF. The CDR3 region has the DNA TGTGCCAGCAGTAGGGGGAATGTAGACTACGAGCAGTACTTC.

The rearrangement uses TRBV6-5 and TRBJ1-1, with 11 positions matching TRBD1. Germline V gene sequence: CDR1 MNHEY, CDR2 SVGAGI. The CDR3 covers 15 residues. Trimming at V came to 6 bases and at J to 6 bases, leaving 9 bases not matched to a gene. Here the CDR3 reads CASRRTGGEGPEAFF. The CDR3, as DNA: TGTGCCAGCAGAAGGACAGGGGGCGAGGGACCTGAAGCTTTCTTT.

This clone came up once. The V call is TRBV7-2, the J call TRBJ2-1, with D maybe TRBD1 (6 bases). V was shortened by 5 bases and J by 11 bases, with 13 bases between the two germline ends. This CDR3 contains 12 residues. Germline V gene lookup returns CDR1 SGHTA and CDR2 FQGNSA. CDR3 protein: CASSALQGKQFF. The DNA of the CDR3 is TGTGCCAGCAGCGCCCTACAGGGCAAGCAGTTCTTC.

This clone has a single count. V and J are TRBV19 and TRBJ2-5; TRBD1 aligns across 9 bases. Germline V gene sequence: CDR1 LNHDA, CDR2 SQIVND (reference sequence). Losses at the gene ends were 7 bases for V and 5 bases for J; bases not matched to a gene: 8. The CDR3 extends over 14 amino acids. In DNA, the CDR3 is TGTGCCAGTAAAAGCACAGGGGGCGTGGAGACCCAGTACTTC. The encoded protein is CASKSTGGVETQYF.

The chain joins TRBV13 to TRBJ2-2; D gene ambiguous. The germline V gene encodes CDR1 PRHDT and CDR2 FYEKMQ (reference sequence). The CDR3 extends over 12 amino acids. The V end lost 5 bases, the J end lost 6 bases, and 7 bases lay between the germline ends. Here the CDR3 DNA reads TGTGCCAGCAGCCCCTACCCCGGGGAGCTGTTTTTT. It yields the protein CASSPYPGELFF.

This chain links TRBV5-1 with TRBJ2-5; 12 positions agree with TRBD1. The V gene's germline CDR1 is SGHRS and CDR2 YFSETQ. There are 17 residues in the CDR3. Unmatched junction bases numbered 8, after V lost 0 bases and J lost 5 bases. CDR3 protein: CASSLGGTGGAGETQYF. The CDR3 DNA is TGCGCCAGCAGCTTGGGTGGGACAGGGGGCGCCGGGGAGACCCAGTACTTC.

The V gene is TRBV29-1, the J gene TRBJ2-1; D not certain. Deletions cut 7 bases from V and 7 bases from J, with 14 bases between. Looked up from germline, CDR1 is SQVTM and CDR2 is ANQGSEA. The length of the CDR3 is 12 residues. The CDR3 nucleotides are TGCAGCGCCCTACGAGCGCCGAATGAGCAGTTCTTC. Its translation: CSALRAPNEQFF.

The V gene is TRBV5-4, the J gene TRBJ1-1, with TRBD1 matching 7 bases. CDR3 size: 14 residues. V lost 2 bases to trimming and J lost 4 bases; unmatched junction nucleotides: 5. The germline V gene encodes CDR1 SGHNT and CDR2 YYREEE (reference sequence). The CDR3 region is CASSLTGERTEAFF. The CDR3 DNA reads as TGTGCCAGCAGCTTAACAGGGGAACGCACTGAAGCTTTCTTT.

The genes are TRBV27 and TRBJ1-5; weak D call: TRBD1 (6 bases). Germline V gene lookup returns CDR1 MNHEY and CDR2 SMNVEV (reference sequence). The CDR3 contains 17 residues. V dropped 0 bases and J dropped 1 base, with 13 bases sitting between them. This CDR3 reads CASSLSGGQGSNQPQHF. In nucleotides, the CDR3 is TGTGCCAGCAGTTTATCCGGGGGGCAGGGCAGCAATCAGCCCCAGCATTTT.

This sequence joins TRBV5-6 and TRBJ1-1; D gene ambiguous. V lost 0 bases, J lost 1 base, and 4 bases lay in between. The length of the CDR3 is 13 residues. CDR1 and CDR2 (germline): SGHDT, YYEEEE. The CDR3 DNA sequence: TGTGCCAGCAGCTTGGGAGCGAACACTGAAGCTTTCTTT. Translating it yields CASSLGANTEAFF.

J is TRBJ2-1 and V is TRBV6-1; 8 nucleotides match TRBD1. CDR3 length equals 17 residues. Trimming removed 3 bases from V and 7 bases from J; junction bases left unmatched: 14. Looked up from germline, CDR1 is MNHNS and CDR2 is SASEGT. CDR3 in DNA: TGTGCCAGCAGTGATACTTTTACCGGGACAGGCGAGAATGAGCAGTTCTTC. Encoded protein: CASSDTFTGTGENEQFF.

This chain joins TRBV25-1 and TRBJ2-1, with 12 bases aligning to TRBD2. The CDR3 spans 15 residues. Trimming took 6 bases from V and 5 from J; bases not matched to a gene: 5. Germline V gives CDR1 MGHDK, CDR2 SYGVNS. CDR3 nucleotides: TGTGCCAGCAGGACTAGCGGGAGCCAGAACAATGAGCAGTTCTTC. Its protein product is CASRTSGSQNNEQFF.

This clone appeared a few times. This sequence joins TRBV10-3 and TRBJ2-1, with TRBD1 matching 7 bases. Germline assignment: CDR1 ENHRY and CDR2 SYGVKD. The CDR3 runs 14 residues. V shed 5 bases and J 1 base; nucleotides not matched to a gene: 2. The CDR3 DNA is TGTGCCATCAGTAGGGACAGTTCCTACAATGAGCAGTTCTTC. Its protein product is CAISRDSSYNEQFF.

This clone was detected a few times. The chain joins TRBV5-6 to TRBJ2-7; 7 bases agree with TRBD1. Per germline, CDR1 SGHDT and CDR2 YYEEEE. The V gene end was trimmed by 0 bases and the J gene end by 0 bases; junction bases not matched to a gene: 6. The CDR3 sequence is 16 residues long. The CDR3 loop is CASSLETGVSSYEQYF. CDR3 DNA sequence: TGTGCCAGCAGCTTGGAAACAGGGGTTAGCTCCTACGAGCAGTACTTC.

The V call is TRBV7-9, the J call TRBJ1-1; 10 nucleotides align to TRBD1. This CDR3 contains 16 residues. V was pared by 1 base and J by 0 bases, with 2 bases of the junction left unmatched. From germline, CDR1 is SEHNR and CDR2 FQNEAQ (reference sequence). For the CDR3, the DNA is TGTGCCAGCAGCTTAGAGGGACAGGGGTTGAACACTGAAGCTTTCTTT. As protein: CASSLEGQGLNTEAFF. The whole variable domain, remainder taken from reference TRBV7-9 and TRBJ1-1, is DTGVSQNPRHKITKRGQNVTFRCDPISEHNRLYWYRQTLGQGPEFLTYFQNEAQLEKSRLLSDRFSAERPKGSFSTLEIQRTEQGDSAMYLCASSLEGQGLNTEAFFGQGTRLTVV.

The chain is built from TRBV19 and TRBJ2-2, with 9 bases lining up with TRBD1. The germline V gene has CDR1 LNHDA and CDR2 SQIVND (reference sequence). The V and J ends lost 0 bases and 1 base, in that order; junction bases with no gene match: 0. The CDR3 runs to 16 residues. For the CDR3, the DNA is TGTGCCAGTAGTATAGAGGACAGGGGGAACACCGGGGAGCTGTTTTTT. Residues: CASSIEDRGNTGELFF.